These T cell receptor beta chains were read from a single sample in a study of shared clonotypes between healthy human individuals. Clones were sequenced by immunoSEQ multiplex PCR, and TCRdb holds only the in-frame ones, with some missing. The sample has 2 million to 2.5 million clones; just under 95% are singletons. Sequenced material: naive CD4+ T cells from PBMCs. The receptors shown here come from a man aged 18 to 29 in good health. Some clones in this sample may be carry-over from other donors' samples. Each CDR3 is given with its conserved first and last residue. A D gene is named only where the DNA matches it firmly. Clone size appears in some rows only: once, few, many, or a class for an expanded clone.

>TRBV7-2|TRBJ2-2|.|.
CASSLYIGANTGELFF
TGTGCCAGCAGCTTATACATCGGAGCGAACACCGGGGAGCTGTTTTTT
>TRBV5-1|TRBJ2-2|.|.
CASSLVAGNTGELFF
TGCGCCAGCAGCTTGGTGGCGGGGAACACCGGGGAGCTGTTTTTT
>TRBV4-3|TRBJ1-6|TRBD1|.
CASSRTRGTGDNSPLHF
TGCGCCAGCAGCCGGACCCGGGGGACAGGGGATAATTCACCCCTCCACTTT
>TRBV7-9|TRBJ2-1|TRBD1|.
CASSLNRGNNEQFF
TGTGCCAGCAGCTTAAACAGGGGGAACAATGAGCAGTTCTTC
>TRBV6-5|TRBJ2-1|TRBD1|.
CASSRDRAYNEQFF
TGTGCCAGCAGTCGGGACAGGGCCTACAATGAGCAGTTCTTC
>TRBV28|TRBJ2-7|.|.
CASTLYKLSEQYF
TGTGCCAGCACCCTTTACAAGCTATCCGAGCAGTACTTC
>TRBV18|TRBJ2-2|.|.
CASSPSSLVHGELFF
TGTGCCAGCTCACCCTCCTCTTTGGTTCACGGGGAGCTGTTTTTT
>TRBV30|TRBJ2-7|TRBD2|few
CAWRPGGRVMYEQYF
TGTGCCTGGAGGCCGGGCGGGAGGGTTATGTACGAGCAGTACTTC
>TRBV5-5|TRBJ2-7|.|.
CASSPGGRAERYEQYF
TGTGCCAGCAGCCCCGGGGGCCGAGCGGAGAGGTACGAGCAGTACTTC
>TRBV30|TRBJ1-5|TRBD1|.
CAWSGAGGYNQPQHF
TGTGCCTGGAGTGGTGCAGGGGGCTACAATCAGCCCCAGCATTTT
>TRBV4-3|TRBJ2-1|TRBD2|.
CASSRKTSALGGEQFF
TGCGCCAGCAGCCGCAAGACTAGCGCCCTGGGGGGTGAGCAGTTCTTC
>TRBV4-1|TRBJ2-1|.|.
CASSQNHIGGAGGNEQFF
TGCGCCAGCAGCCAAAATCATATTGGGGGGGCTGGTGGGAATGAGCAGTTCTTC
>TRBV30|TRBJ1-5|.|.
CAWSVGEGQPQHF
TGTGCCTGGAGTGTAGGGGAGGGTCAGCCCCAGCATTTT
>TRBV4-2|TRBJ2-3|.|.
CASSQQLLRSRSTDTQYF
TGTGCCAGCAGCCAACAACTTCTTCGTTCTAGAAGCACAGATACGCAGTATTTT
>TRBV5-1|TRBJ2-7|.|.
CASSESSYEQYF
TGCGCCAGCAGCGAGAGCTCCTACGAGCAGTACTTC
>TRBV7-3|TRBJ2-2|TRBD1|once
CASRTGDTGELFF
TGTGCCAGCAGGACAGGGGACACCGGGGAGCTGTTTTTT
>TRBV10-3|TRBJ2-5|.|.
CAISEGGKETQYF
TGTGCCATCAGTGAGGGAGGTAAAGAGACCCAGTACTTC
>TRBV11-2|TRBJ2-5|TRBD1|.
CASSLADRASETQYF
TGTGCCAGCAGCTTAGCAGACAGGGCCTCGGAGACCCAGTACTTC
>TRBV5-1|TRBJ2-4|.|.
CASSLTQGDQNIQYF
TGCGCCAGCAGCTTGACACAGGGTGACCAAAACATTCAGTACTTC
>TRBV5-1|TRBJ2-1|.|.
CASSLAQGPSMNEQFF
TGCGCCAGCAGCTTGGCTCAGGGACCCTCGATGAATGAGCAGTTCTTC
>TRBV15|TRBJ2-1|.|.
CATSKDTSSYNEQFF
TGTGCCACCAGCAAAGACACGAGCTCCTACAATGAGCAGTTCTTC
>TRBV10-3|TRBJ2-5|.|.
CATRIGRETQYF
TGTGCCACGAGAATAGGCCGAGAGACCCAGTACTTC
>TRBV28|TRBJ2-5|.|once
CASKGAAAGVGTQYF
TGTGCCAGCAAGGGGGCCGCAGCGGGAGTCGGGACCCAGTACTTC
>TRBV28|TRBJ2-7|.|.
CASSWAWSSYEQYF
TGTGCCAGCTCCTGGGCCTGGAGCTCCTACGAGCAGTACTTC
>TRBV27|TRBJ1-2|.|.
CASRGDLYGYTF
TGTGCCAGCAGGGGGGACTTGTATGGCTACACCTTC
>TRBV18|TRBJ2-4|.|.
CASSPMGAIKNIQYF
TGTGCCAGCTCACCAATGGGGGCTATCAAAAACATTCAGTACTTC
>TRBV20-1|TRBJ2-7|.|.
CSPGTSYEQYF
TGCAGTCCGGGAACCTCCTACGAGCAGTACTTC
>TRBV5-4|TRBJ1-2|.|.
CASSLWHRPGYTF
TGTGCCAGCAGCTTGTGGCACCGGCCTGGCTACACCTTC
>TRBV5-1|TRBJ2-5|TRBD2|.
CASKPATLAGVEETQYF
TGCGCCAGCAAACCGGCTACACTAGCGGGAGTTGAAGAGACCCAGTACTTC
>TRBV18|TRBJ1-3|.|.
CASSPDLGGASGNTIYF
TGTGCCAGCTCACCGGATTTAGGGGGTGCATCTGGAAACACCATATATTTT
>TRBV6-6|TRBJ2-7|TRBD1|.
CASRRDRAYEQYF
TGTGCCAGCAGGAGGGACAGGGCGTACGAGCAGTACTTC
>TRBV2|TRBJ1-2|TRBD1|.
CASRRTGPTYGYTF
TGTGCCAGCAGGAGGACAGGGCCTACCTATGGCTACACCTTC
>TRBV6-5|TRBJ1-2|TRBD1|once
CASTHMAGGRGYTF
TGTGCCAGCACCCACATGGCAGGGGGAAGGGGCTACACCTTC